Here is one T cell receptor beta chain with its context. This specimen belongs to a study of blood T cell repertoires in COVID-19. In the study overall: There were acute and convalescent COVID-19 samples, and they came from the United States, Italy and Spain.

Germline V gene sequence: CDR1 SGDLS, CDR2 YYNGEE. CDR3 size: 14 residues. The ends were cut back, 3 bases at V and 5 bases at J, with 12 bases in the middle. Sequenced by immunoSEQ multiplex PCR; TCRdb stores in-frame clones only, minus some. This sample carries 250,000 to 300,000 clones, about 88% of them seen once, and the ten largest clones take about 2.1%. Material for sequencing was peripheral blood. The chain carries TRBV9 and TRBJ2-1; possibly TRBD2 for D (5 bases). This sequence was found in a man younger than 45 with active or convalescent COVID-19. The CDR3 nucleotides read TGTGCCAGCAGCGGGCAGAGGAGGAACAATGAGCAGTTCTTC. Its translation: CASSGQRRNNEQFF.